This T cell receptor (beta chain) was captured in a study of vaccination effects on CD4 cells after COVID-19. The CDR3 contains 14 residues. The germline gives CDR1 SGHTA, CDR2 FQGNSA. V gave up 4 bases and J gave up 6 bases; unmatched junction bases: 7. Upon completion of about eleven days in culture, CD4+ T cells were isolated. PCR showed that the person got SARS-CoV-2 infection at some point between March and December 2020. Participants completed two doses of the BNT162b2 or mRNA-1273 vaccine. TCRdb's table, derived via immunoSEQ multiplex PCR, lists solely in-frame clones and lacks some. This table holds tens of thousands of clones, over 60% found once. On this clone: What it binds is unknown.

The chain has TRBV7-2 and TRBJ2-7; 9 nucleotides align to TRBD1. The TCR was taken from a human donor who had a prior SARS-CoV-2 infection. This material consisted of CD4+ T cells from PBMCs cultured without peptide, taken after COVID-19 vaccination. This CDR3 is CASSYRQGVSEQYF. For the CDR3, the DNA is TGTGCCAGCAGCTATAGACAGGGGGTAAGCGAGCAGTACTTC.